This T cell receptor beta chain was sequenced during a study of T cells after yellow fever vaccination. Whole-study results and caveats: It was a weaker secondary response, yet one that peaked faster, at day 5 versus 15. Reappearance after the booster was seen for most primary-vaccination clones, at roughly 96% CD4 and roughly 90% CD8. FACS-sorted repertoires might harbor abundant contaminating clonotypes from the bulk population.

This clonotype turned up a few times. Its antigen is currently unknown. Production of TCR cDNA was by 5'RACE template switching, which also added a universal primer site and UMIs. TCRdb fed the 5' RACE reads into MiXCR, producing one record per CDR3 protein. This table has 450,000 to 600,000 distinct CDR3 sequences, 17% appearing once. This CDR3 has 13 amino acids. Trimming cost V 7 bases and J 7 bases, with 16 bases left between them. The receptor was derived from a young man who received the YFV17D yellow fever vaccine. This sample comprised PBMCs, obtained 5 to 6 days after the first yellow fever vaccination. The chain joins TRBV12-3 or TRBV12-4 to TRBJ1-2; D not certain. The CDR3 DNA reads as TGTGCCAGCAAACTGCGTCTACCCCTTGGCTACACCTTC. Protein sequence: CASKLRLPLGYTF.